The rows below give T cell receptor beta chains drawn from one sample of a study of blood T cell repertoires in COVID-19. Using immunoSEQ multiplex PCR, the repertoire was profiled, and TCRdb retains in-frame clones only, with some absent. The sample yields 250,000 to 350,000 clones, around 90% seen once. Sequenced material: peripheral blood. The receptor set was obtained from a man aged 18 to 30 with active or convalescent COVID-19. CDR3s include the opening cysteine and the closing phenylalanine or tryptophan.

TRBV5-6	CASSSWFRDTKNIQYF
TRBV12-3/TRBV12-4	CASTRYNQPQHF
TRBV27	CASSPPPGGLYNEQFF
TRBV12-3/TRBV12-4	CASESGEGDTQYF
TRBV18	CASSSRGLAESTYNEQFF
TRBV7-2	CASRPTTDRVYEQYF
TRBV13	CASSFRQGRVSYNSPLHF
TRBV4-2	CASSQDVGGQRIQYF
TRBV6-5	CASSYSPTRVPDTQYF
TRBV20-1	CSARQGGEQYF
TRBV7-2	CASSLLNQPQHF
TRBV7-9	CASSSLAGVQETQYF
TRBV12-3/TRBV12-4	CASSRGETQYF
TRBV2	CASNTGFGYTF
TRBV13	CASSPGWIAGGRGTDTQYF
TRBV6-5	CASKMGQGNSPLHF
TRBV19	CASSISRGQVNGLRYYSNQPQHF
TRBV7-9	CASKSFRGRGDTQYF
TRBV27	CASSLAGTEAFF
TRBV9	CASTLTSGAPDTQYF
TRBV7-2	CASSLKSSGYYNEQFF
TRBV18	CASSPVGTDKETQYF
TRBV29-1	CSVSGGYLSYEQYF
TRBV5-8	CASSLDRTYNSPLHF
TRBV29-1	CSATGGHGYTF
TRBV15	CATSRDRNYGYTF
TRBV9	CASSVDGTFGNTIYF
TRBV20-1	CSASSGGRPSYGYTF
TRBV10-3	CAIRLNSSYEQYF
TRBV7-9	CASSLASGMNTEAFF
TRBV12-3/TRBV12-4	CASSPGFNYGYTF
TRBV6-1	CASSEGRYEQFF
TRBV10-3	CAIAPGGGTGEKLFF
TRBV15	CATSSRDRAADTQYF
TRBV6-6	CAAGGEGTDNSPLHF
TRBV19	CASSFTPTGPLLDTQYF
TRBV23-1	CASSQSRLPYGYTF
TRBV5-6	CASSLMRAVGTEAFF
TRBV7-9	CASSTRTGLNTEAFF
TRBV7-2	CASSFWGTSTDTQYF
TRBV3-1/TRBV3-2	CASSQWDRLHSGNTIYF
TRBV7-9	CASSSRDRVSYEQYF
TRBV19	CASRWAGARYTEAFF
TRBV4-1	CASSQDATGSGNEQFF
TRBV12-5	CASGSGSSSGNTIYF
TRBV30	CASGQGGTEAFF
TRBV5-6	CASSSGAGELFF
TRBV6-2/TRBV6-3	CASSGILDSPLHF
TRBV19	CASSATTLNYGYTF
TRBV3-1/TRBV3-2	CASSPTLGLASTDTQYF
TRBV2	CASTLDRGRADTQYF
TRBV6-5	CASSPGQPNQPQHF
TRBV3-1/TRBV3-2	CASSQDLIAGGQETQYF
TRBV2	CASSERTVFPQPQHF